Below, 3 T cell receptor beta chains from the same sample are listed, as sequenced in a study of control samples from healthy donors and cancer patients. TCRdb keeps only in-frame clones here, not all; method: immunoSEQ multiplex PCR. The data hold 6,000 to 8,500 clones, with more than 70% observed a single time. Sequencing was performed on formalin-fixed, paraffin-embedded tissue. Every receptor here comes from a male donor with melanoma.

The rearrangement joins TRBV7-9 to TRBJ2-5; D remains unclear. CDR1 SEHNR and CDR2 FQNEAQ come from the germline V gene (reference sequence). Trimming cost V 6 bases and J 0 bases, with 14 bases left between them. The CDR3 length is 15 residues. The CDR3 nucleotides are TGTGCCAGCAGTCCTGCTTCCCGGAACCAAGAGACCCAGTACTTC. This translates into CASSPASRNQETQYF.

CDR3 protein: CAWSVGPNEKLFF. DNA of the CDR3: TGTGCCTGGAGTGTAGGTCCTAATGAAAAACTGTTTTTT. The rearrangement joins TRBV30 to TRBJ1-4; D unclear. Trimming cost V 0 bases and J 3 bases, with 5 bases left between them. Looked up from germline, CDR1 is GTSNPN and CDR2 is SVGIG (reference sequence). This CDR3 spans 13 amino acids.

The genes are TRBV12-3 or TRBV12-4 and TRBJ2-5; 8 bases are shared with TRBD2. The V and J ends lost 4 bases and 4 bases, in that order; junction bases with no gene match: 2. This CDR3 is built from 13 residues. The CDR3 region has the DNA TGTGCCAGCAGTTACGGGGGGGCAGAGACCCAGTACTTC. This encodes CASSYGGAETQYF.